Listed below are T cell receptor beta chains from one sample, sequenced in a study of cytomegalovirus exposure and HLA in healthy donors. The protocol was immunoSEQ multiplex PCR, while the TCRdb copy is restricted to in-frame clones and leaves out a portion. In the table there are 260,000 or so clones, approximately 87% of which are singletons. The sequencing sample was made of PBMCs. These receptors were collected from a man aged 18 to 30 in good health and CMV-seronegative. CDR3s include the opening cysteine and the closing phenylalanine or tryptophan. Each record gives: clone size, V gene, D gene, CDR3 length, J gene, CDR3 protein, CDR3 DNA. A D gene is named only where the DNA matches it firmly. Expanded clones are given a class, and other clones once, few, many or no size at all.

size: NA
V: TRBV5-1
D: TRBD1
length: 16
J: TRBJ1-3
CDR3: CASSAGTGGFANTIYF
DNA: TGCGCCAGCAGTGCCGGGACAGGGGGCTTCGCAAACACCATATATTTT

size: few
V: TRBV28
D: NA
length: 16
J: TRBJ2-7
CDR3: CASSPARTASSYEQYF
DNA: TGTGCCAGCAGTCCCGCCCGGACAGCGAGCTCCTACGAGCAGTACTTC

size: NA
V: TRBV30
D: TRBD1
length: 14
J: TRBJ1-6
CDR3: CAWRGQGKDSPLHF
DNA: TGTGCCTGGAGGGGACAGGGGAAGGATTCACCCCTCCACTTT

size: once
V: TRBV10-3
D: NA
length: 12
J: TRBJ1-2
CDR3: CAILDMDYGYTF
DNA: TGTGCCATCCTGGACATGGACTATGGCTACACCTTC

size: NA
V: TRBV5-1
D: NA
length: 15
J: TRBJ2-7
CDR3: CASRTGNLYPYEQYF
DNA: TGCGCCAGCAGGACCGGGAACCTTTACCCCTACGAGCAGTACTTC

size: NA
V: TRBV27
D: NA
length: 15
J: TRBJ1-5
CDR3: CASSLLSRGHQPQHF
DNA: TGTGCCAGCAGTTTATTATCCAGGGGCCATCAGCCCCAGCATTTT

size: NA
V: TRBV27
D: NA
length: 15
J: TRBJ2-2
CDR3: CASSGSGGSPGELFF
DNA: TGTGCCAGCAGTGGCTCCGGGGGTTCACCCGGGGAGCTGTTTTTT

size: NA
V: TRBV10-3
D: NA
length: 14
J: TRBJ1-1
CDR3: CAISGTEENTEAFF
DNA: TGTGCCATCAGTGGGACAGAAGAGAACACTGAAGCTTTCTTT

size: NA
V: TRBV19
D: TRBD1
length: 15
J: TRBJ2-2
CDR3: CASRITGVLTGELFF
DNA: TGTGCCAGTAGGATCACAGGGGTGCTCACCGGGGAGCTGTTTTTT

size: NA
V: TRBV6-5
D: NA
length: 14
J: TRBJ1-4
CDR3: CASSYRQGNEKLFF
DNA: TGTGCCAGCAGTTATCGGCAGGGTAATGAAAAACTGTTTTTT

size: NA
V: TRBV6-5
D: NA
length: 13
J: TRBJ1-4
CDR3: CASSRWGEEKLFF
DNA: TGTGCCAGCAGCCGTTGGGGGGAGGAAAAACTGTTTTTT

size: once
V: TRBV5-8
D: TRBD2
length: 15
J: TRBJ2-3
CDR3: CASTQSSGNTDTQYF
DNA: TGTGCCAGCACTCAGTCTAGCGGGAACACAGATACGCAGTATTTT

size: NA
V: TRBV14
D: TRBD2
length: 15
J: TRBJ2-1
CDR3: CASSLGGLAGDEQFF
DNA: TGTGCCAGCAGCCTCGGGGGGCTAGCGGGAGATGAGCAGTTCTTC

size: NA
V: TRBV27
D: TRBD2
length: 14
J: TRBJ2-7
CDR3: CASSAGTSGYEQYF
DNA: TGTGCCAGCAGTGCCGGGACTAGCGGATACGAGCAGTACTTC

size: NA
V: TRBV19
D: TRBD1
length: 13
J: TRBJ1-1
CDR3: CASSQQGSAEAFF
DNA: TGTGCCAGTAGTCAACAGGGGTCTGCTGAAGCTTTCTTT

size: NA
V: TRBV19
D: NA
length: 11
J: TRBJ1-1
CDR3: CASLWVGAAFF
DNA: TGTGCCAGTCTATGGGTAGGGGCGGCTTTCTTT

size: NA
V: TRBV7-3
D: NA
length: 15
J: TRBJ2-1
CDR3: CASSLGGTVPNEQFF
DNA: TGTGCCAGCAGCTTAGGAGGGACAGTCCCCAATGAGCAGTTCTTC

size: NA
V: TRBV14
D: NA
length: 14
J: TRBJ2-7
CDR3: CASSHWTEGYEQYF
DNA: TGTGCCAGCAGCCATTGGACAGAGGGCTACGAGCAGTACTTC

size: NA
V: TRBV5-8
D: TRBD1
length: 18
J: TRBJ1-5
CDR3: CASSPRDRGKWGNQPQHF
DNA: TGTGCCAGCAGCCCCCGGGACAGGGGAAAATGGGGCAATCAGCCCCAGCATTTT

size: NA
V: TRBV5-6
D: TRBD2
length: 14
J: TRBJ2-1
CDR3: CATASAGGNNEQFF
DNA: TGTGCCACCGCCTCAGCGGGGGGGAATAATGAGCAGTTCTTC

size: NA
V: TRBV28
D: NA
length: 15
J: TRBJ1-5
CDR3: CASSQGLNSNQPQHF
DNA: TGTGCCAGCAGCCAGGGATTGAATAGCAATCAGCCCCAGCATTTT

size: NA
V: TRBV5-1
D: NA
length: 13
J: TRBJ1-2
CDR3: CASSPDINYGYTF
DNA: TGCGCCAGCAGCCCGGACATTAACTATGGCTACACCTTC

size: few
V: TRBV10-3
D: TRBD1
length: 13
J: TRBJ1-5
CDR3: CAIRPGQGVPQHF
DNA: TGTGCCATCAGACCGGGACAGGGTGTCCCCCAGCATTTT

size: NA
V: TRBV6-1
D: NA
length: 14
J: TRBJ1-5
CDR3: CASSEGGGYQPQHF
DNA: TGTGCCAGCAGTGAAGGGGGGGGCTATCAGCCCCAGCATTTT

size: NA
V: TRBV28
D: NA
length: 16
J: TRBJ1-6
CDR3: CASSLWMTRRNSPLHF
DNA: TGTGCCAGCAGTTTATGGATGACGAGGCGGAATTCACCCCTCCACTTT

size: NA
V: TRBV7-8
D: NA
length: 12
J: TRBJ2-1
CDR3: CASSFSVNEQFF
DNA: TGTGCCAGCAGCTTTAGCGTCAATGAGCAGTTCTTC

size: once
V: TRBV2
D: TRBD2
length: 15
J: TRBJ2-5
CDR3: CASSDLAGLQETQYF
DNA: TGTGCCAGCAGTGACTTAGCGGGGCTCCAAGAGACCCAGTACTTC

size: NA
V: TRBV7-9
D: NA
length: 15
J: TRBJ2-5
CDR3: CASSLGSRSGRTQYF
DNA: TGTGCCAGCAGCTTAGGTAGCCGGAGCGGACGGACCCAGTACTTC

size: NA
V: TRBV2
D: NA
length: 13
J: TRBJ1-2
CDR3: CASRAPSLYGYTF
DNA: TGTGCCAGCAGAGCCCCCTCCCTCTATGGCTACACCTTC

size: NA
V: TRBV9
D: TRBD2
length: 16
J: TRBJ2-2
CDR3: CASSVAGGRATGELFF
DNA: TGTGCCAGCAGCGTAGCTGGCGGGAGGGCCACCGGGGAGCTGTTTTTT

size: NA
V: TRBV7-2
D: NA
length: 14
J: TRBJ2-7
CDR3: CASSLNGGQYEQYF
DNA: TGTGCCAGCAGCTTGAACGGGGGACAGTACGAGCAGTACTTC

size: NA
V: TRBV7-2
D: NA
length: 15
J: TRBJ2-7
CDR3: CASSFDLPTSYEQYF
DNA: TGTGCCAGCAGCTTTGACTTACCGACGAGTTACGAGCAGTACTTC

size: NA
V: TRBV11-2
D: NA
length: 12
J: TRBJ1-2
CDR3: CASSARTYGYTF
DNA: TGTGCCAGCAGCGCGCGTACCTATGGCTACACCTTC

size: NA
V: TRBV27
D: NA
length: 15
J: TRBJ1-3
CDR3: CASSLGSGGGNTIYF
DNA: TGTGCCAGCAGTTTAGGGTCAGGTGGTGGAAACACCATATATTTT

size: NA
V: TRBV11-2
D: NA
length: 12
J: TRBJ2-5
CDR3: CASSSEMETQYF
DNA: TGTGCCAGCAGCTCCGAGATGGAGACCCAGTACTTC

size: NA
V: TRBV5-4
D: TRBD2
length: 15
J: TRBJ2-7
CDR3: CASRLAGGRVYEQYF
DNA: TGTGCCAGCAGATTAGCGGGGGGGAGGGTATACGAGCAGTACTTC

size: NA
V: TRBV27
D: NA
length: 14
J: TRBJ1-3
CDR3: CASSFGRRGNTIYF
DNA: TGTGCCAGCAGTTTCGGTAGGAGAGGAAACACCATATATTTT

size: NA
V: TRBV29-1
D: TRBD1
length: 14
J: TRBJ1-4
CDR3: CSVEAGTGSEKLFF
DNA: TGCAGCGTTGAGGCCGGGACAGGGAGTGAAAAACTGTTTTTT

size: once
V: TRBV7-9
D: NA
length: 12
J: TRBJ1-2
CDR3: CASSPGRSGYTF
DNA: TGTGCCAGCAGCCCAGGGCGATCCGGCTACACCTTC

size: NA
V: TRBV5-6
D: NA
length: 14
J: TRBJ2-5
CDR3: CASSLTGMVETQYF
DNA: TGTGCCAGCAGCTTGACAGGGATGGTAGAGACCCAGTACTTC

size: NA
V: TRBV27
D: TRBD2
length: 14
J: TRBJ2-1
CDR3: CASSLGTSGTEQFF
DNA: TGTGCCAGCAGTTTAGGGACTAGCGGTACCGAGCAGTTCTTC

size: NA
V: TRBV9
D: NA
length: 16
J: TRBJ2-5
CDR3: CASSVTGEPYQETQYF
DNA: TGTGCCAGCAGCGTTACAGGTGAACCGTACCAAGAGACCCAGTACTTC

size: NA
V: TRBV5-1
D: TRBD2
length: 17
J: TRBJ2-3
CDR3: CASSLGVSGGAPDTQYF
DNA: TGCGCCAGCAGCTTGGGTGTTAGCGGGGGGGCCCCCGATACGCAGTATTTT

size: NA
V: TRBV6-5
D: NA
length: 13
J: TRBJ1-1
CDR3: CASSYSRDTEAFF
DNA: TGTGCCAGCAGTTACAGCAGGGACACTGAAGCTTTCTTT

size: NA
V: TRBV27
D: NA
length: 15
J: TRBJ1-2
CDR3: CASVNPPGNLHGYTF
DNA: TGTGCCAGCGTTAACCCACCAGGGAATTTACATGGCTACACCTTC